This T cell receptor beta chain was recovered during a study of beta chain features in type 1 diabetes (dated by TCRdb to the late 2010s). About the investigation overall: Patients and healthy donors did not differ in mean age, gender distribution, total cell number or subset yield. A total of 107,917,701 sorted cells were examined across all samples, and a strong correlation was observed between cell number per subset and RNA yield. The study compared TCRB repertoires of sorted circulating CD4+ T cell subsets between recently diagnosed type 1 diabetes patients and matched healthy donors. Regulatory and stem cell-like memory subsets were isolated from only 8 patients and about eight healthy donors, whereas naive and central memory subsets came from all 30 or so donors. Here is what the overall study found, with its caveats: The naive, central memory and regulatory TCRB repertoires appeared to resemble one another more closely among patients than among healthy donors. Because cDNA was sequenced instead of genomic DNA, activated cells with high expression could be over-represented, although the groups did not differ in activation or CD3 levels. Patients with type 1 diabetes made fewer insertions and deleted more nucleotides at VDJ recombination sites, implying thymic rearrangement abnormalities. Shorter templates might have been favored by PCR, but patient and control samples were amplified and corrected together, so both groups would have been affected equally by any skew. A moderate but significant shortening of TCRB CDR3 length was observed in type 1 diabetes patients in all four CD4+ subsets. Because the HLA sub-analyses included only small numbers of individuals, any influence of HLA type on TCRB rearrangement was left unresolved.

Each donor gave one peripheral blood draw, roughly 0.12 L on average, collected into heparinised tubes. A BD FACSAria II and a panel including CD45RO, CCR7, CD25, CD127, CD95 and CD27 were used to sort naive, central memory, regulatory and stem cell-like memory CD4+ T cells. Every sorted population had a purity above 95%. PBMCs were isolated immediately by Lymphoprep density gradient centrifugation and stained directly without culture. Samples were stained and sorted in pairs, with one healthy donor and one patient per experiment, so that batch effects were minimized. The entire isolated RNA was reverse transcribed using the High Capacity cDNA Reverse Transcription Kit, and thus expressed TCRB transcripts were sequenced. Deep immunoSEQ sequencing was performed on naive, central memory and regulatory T cell samples, with an average of around 3.5 million total reads per sample. After sorted cells were lysed in RLT buffer, RNA was extracted with DNase-treated RNeasy Micro or Mini kits, with the choice depending on cell number. To prevent cross-contamination, every cell subset was processed on its own, while patient and healthy donor samples were processed together. The immunoSEQ multiplex PCR was used to amplify TCRB sequences from cDNA, generating 87-bp fragments that spanned the CDR3 region. Amplicons were sequenced on the Illumina HiSeq platform. The published analysis was carried out like this. Synthetic template baselines were used to correct PCR bias computationally, reads within Hamming distance 2 were collapsed, and singletons that could not be merged were discarded. Reads were aligned against IMGT to assign V, D and J genes, CDR3 length and insertions or deletions at six rearrangement sites. Clonotype counts were normalized to sorted cell number within each subset before computing true diversity and Gini coefficients with the tcR R package. Repertoire sharing was quantified using the overlap coefficient calculated on TCRB nucleotide sequences. Out-of-frame TCRB sequences from naive cells were analyzed as a proxy for the pre-selection repertoire. TCRdb holds this immuneACCESS table with in-frame rearrangements only. Some clones are missing; in checked studies, unresolved V genes explain under half, and the rest has no known cause. V, J and clone size derive from that table, while D and trimming were established from the DNA sequence. A total of more than 350,000 clones appear in this sample, approximately 10% of them only once. Of the sample, over 0.04% is held by the ten largest clones.

This clone occurred a few times. This clone's antigen is unknown. The record has no base qualities; no much larger clone is one base away. Its CDR3 holds 15 amino acids, cysteine through phenylalanine. Only the CDR3 portion is preserved as DNA: 45 bases, with reading frame beginning at the first base. The germline V gene gives CDR1 as SNHLY and CDR2 as FYNNEI. Relative to germline, V is 6 bases shorter and J is 2 bases shorter, with 14 bases between their ends. This TCR was recovered from a woman younger than 30 in good health. The sequence links TRBV2 to TRBJ1-5; the D gene cannot be named for sure. The sample consisted of naive CD4+ T cells from blood. The cell subset or site label for this specimen denotes: true naive CD4+ T cells. The CDR3 sequence is CASSRTTRGNQPQHF. The DNA is TGTGCCAGCAGCCGGACTACTCGGGGCAATCAGCCCCAGCATTTT.